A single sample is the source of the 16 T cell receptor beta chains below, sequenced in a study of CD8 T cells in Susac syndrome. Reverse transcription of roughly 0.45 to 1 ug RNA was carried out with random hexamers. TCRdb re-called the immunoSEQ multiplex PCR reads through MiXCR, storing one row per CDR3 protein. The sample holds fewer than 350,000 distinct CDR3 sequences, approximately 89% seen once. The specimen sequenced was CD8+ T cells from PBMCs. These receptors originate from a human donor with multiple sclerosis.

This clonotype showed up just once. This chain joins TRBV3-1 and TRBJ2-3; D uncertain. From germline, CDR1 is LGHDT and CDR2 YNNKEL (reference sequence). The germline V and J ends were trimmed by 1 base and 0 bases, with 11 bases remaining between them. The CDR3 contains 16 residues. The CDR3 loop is CASSQGAPLSTDTQYF. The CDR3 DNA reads TGTGCCAGCAGCCAAGGAGCCCCGCTTAGCACAGATACGCAGTATTTT.

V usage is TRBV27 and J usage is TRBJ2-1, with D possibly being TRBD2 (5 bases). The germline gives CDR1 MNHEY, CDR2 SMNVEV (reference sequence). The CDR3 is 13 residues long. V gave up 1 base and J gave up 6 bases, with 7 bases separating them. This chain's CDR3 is CASSLFGINEQFF. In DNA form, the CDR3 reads TGTGCCAGCAGTTTATTCGGGATCAATGAGCAGTTCTTC.

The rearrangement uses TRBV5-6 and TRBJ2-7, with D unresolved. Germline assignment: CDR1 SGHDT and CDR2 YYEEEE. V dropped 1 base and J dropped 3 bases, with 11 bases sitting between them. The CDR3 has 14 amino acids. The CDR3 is CASSLLAEYYEQYF. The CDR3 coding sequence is TGTGCCAGCAGCTTGTTGGCCGAATACTACGAGCAGTACTTC.

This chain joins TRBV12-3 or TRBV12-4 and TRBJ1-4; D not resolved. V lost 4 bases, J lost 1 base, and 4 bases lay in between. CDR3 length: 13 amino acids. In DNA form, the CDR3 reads TGTGCCAGCAGTTCTTTAACTAATGAAAAACTGTTTTTT. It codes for CASSSLTNEKLFF.

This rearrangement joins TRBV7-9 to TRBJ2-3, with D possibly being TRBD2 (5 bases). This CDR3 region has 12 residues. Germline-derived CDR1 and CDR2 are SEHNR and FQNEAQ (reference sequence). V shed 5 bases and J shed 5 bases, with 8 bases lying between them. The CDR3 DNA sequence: TGTGCCAGCAGCGCGGGTCAAGATACGCAGTATTTT. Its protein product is CASSAGQDTQYF.

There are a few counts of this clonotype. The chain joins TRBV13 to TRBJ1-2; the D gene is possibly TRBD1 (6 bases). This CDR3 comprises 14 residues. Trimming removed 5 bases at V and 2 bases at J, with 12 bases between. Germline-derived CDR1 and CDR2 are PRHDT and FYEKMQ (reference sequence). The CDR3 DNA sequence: TGTGCCAGCAGCCTAATACAGGGAAACTATGGCTACACCTTC. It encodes CASSLIQGNYGYTF.

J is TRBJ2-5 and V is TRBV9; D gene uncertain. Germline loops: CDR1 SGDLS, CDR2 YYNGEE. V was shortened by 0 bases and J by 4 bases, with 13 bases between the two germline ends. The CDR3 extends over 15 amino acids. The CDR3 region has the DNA TGTGCCAGCAGCGTAGGGTTTGCAACCCGAGAGACCCAGTACTTC. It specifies CASSVGFATRETQYF.

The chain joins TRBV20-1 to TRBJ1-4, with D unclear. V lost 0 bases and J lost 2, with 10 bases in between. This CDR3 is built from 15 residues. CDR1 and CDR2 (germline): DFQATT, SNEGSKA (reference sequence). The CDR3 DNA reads TGCAGTGCTAGAGATAAGGCGGATACTAATGAAAAACTGTTTTTT. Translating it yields CSARDKADTNEKLFF.

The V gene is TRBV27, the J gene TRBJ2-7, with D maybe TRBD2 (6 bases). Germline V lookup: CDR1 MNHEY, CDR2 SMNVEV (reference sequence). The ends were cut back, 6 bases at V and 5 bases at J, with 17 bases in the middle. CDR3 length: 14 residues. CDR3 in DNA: TGTGCCAGCAGGGTCGGAGGGAATCAGAACGAGCAGTACTTC. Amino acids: CASRVGGNQNEQYF.

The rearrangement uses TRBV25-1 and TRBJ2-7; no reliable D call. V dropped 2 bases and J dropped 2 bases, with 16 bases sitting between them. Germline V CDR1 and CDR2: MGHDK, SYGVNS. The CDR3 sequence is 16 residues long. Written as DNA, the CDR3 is TGTGCCAGCAGTGAAAAGGGTCCGCTTATAACCTACGAGCAGTACTTC. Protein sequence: CASSEKGPLITYEQYF.

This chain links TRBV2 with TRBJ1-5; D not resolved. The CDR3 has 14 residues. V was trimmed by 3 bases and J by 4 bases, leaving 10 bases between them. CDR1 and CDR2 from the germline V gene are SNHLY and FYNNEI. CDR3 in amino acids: CASSDTHLNQPQHF. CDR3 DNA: TGTGCCAGCAGTGACACTCACCTGAATCAGCCCCAGCATTTT. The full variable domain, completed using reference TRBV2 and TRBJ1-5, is EPEVTQTPSHQVTQMGQEVILRCVPISNHLYFYWYRQILGQKVEFLVSFYNNEISEKSEIFDDQFSVERPDGSNFTLKIRSTKLEDSAMYFCASSDTHLNQPQHFGDGTRLSIL.

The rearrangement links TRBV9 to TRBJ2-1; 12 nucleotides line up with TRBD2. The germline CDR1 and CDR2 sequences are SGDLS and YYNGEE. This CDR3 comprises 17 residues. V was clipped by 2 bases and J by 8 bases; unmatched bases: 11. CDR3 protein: CASSVVPTSGSWDEQFF. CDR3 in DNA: TGTGCCAGCAGCGTCGTGCCGACTAGCGGGAGTTGGGATGAGCAGTTCTTC.

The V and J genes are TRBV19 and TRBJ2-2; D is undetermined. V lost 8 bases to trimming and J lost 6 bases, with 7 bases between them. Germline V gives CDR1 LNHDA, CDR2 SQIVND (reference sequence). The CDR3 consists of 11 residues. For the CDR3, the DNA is TGTGCCAGTGATTATGCCGGGGAGCTGTTTTTT. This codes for CASDYAGELFF.

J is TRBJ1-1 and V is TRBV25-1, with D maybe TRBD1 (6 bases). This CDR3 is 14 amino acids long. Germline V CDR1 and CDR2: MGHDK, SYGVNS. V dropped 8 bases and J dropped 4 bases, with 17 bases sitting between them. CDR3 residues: CASAALQGSTEAFF. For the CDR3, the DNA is TGTGCCAGCGCCGCTCTACAGGGATCCACTGAAGCTTTCTTT.

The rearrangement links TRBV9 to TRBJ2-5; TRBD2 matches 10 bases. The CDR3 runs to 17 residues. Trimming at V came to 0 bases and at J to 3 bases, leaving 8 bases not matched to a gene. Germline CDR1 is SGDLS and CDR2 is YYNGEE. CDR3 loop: CASSVELPTSGEETQYF. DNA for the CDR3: TGTGCCAGCAGCGTAGAGCTCCCCACTAGCGGGGAAGAGACCCAGTACTTC.

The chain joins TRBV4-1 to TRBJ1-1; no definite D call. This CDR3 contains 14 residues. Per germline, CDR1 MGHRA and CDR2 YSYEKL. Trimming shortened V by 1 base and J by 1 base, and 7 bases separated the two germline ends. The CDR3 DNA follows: TGCGCCAGCAGCCAAGGGAACACGAACACTGAAGCTTTCTTT. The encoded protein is CASSQGNTNTEAFF.